Shown below are 25 T cell receptor beta chains from a single sample sequenced in a study of OX40 agonist ivuxolimab in advanced cancers. Generated by immunoSEQ multiplex PCR, the TCRdb table keeps only in-frame clones and is missing some. The table includes about 35,000 clones, under 90% detected once. Sequencing used CD4+ or CD8+ T cells sorted from blood, obtained in a trial of the OX40 agonist ivuxolimab. The receptors come from an adult with an advanced solid tumor such as melanoma, head and neck, liver or kidney cancer.

J is TRBJ1-5 and V is TRBV6-5; D gene uncertain. V gave up 2 bases and J gave up 6 bases, with 11 bases separating them. The CDR3 is 14 residues long. Per germline, CDR1 MNHEY and CDR2 SVGAGI. The CDR3 DNA follows: TGTGCCAGCAGTTACGGCTATACGGGTCAGCCCCAGCATTTT. This gives the protein CASSYGYTGQPQHF.

This clone was seen only a few times. V gene TRBV29-1 combines with J gene TRBJ2-7, with D possibly TRBD2 on 6 matching bases. The CDR3 sequence is 13 residues long. V lost 6 bases and J 4 bases, leaving 16 bases between the germline ends. Germline loops: CDR1 SQVTM, CDR2 ANQGSEA. In DNA form, the CDR3 reads TGCAGCGTCGAGCGGGCAGGGCGGTACGAGCAGTACTTC. Amino acid sequence: CSVERAGRYEQYF.

The chain joins TRBV27 to TRBJ2-1, with 13 bases aligning to TRBD2. The CDR3 sequence is 14 residues long. V trimming: 8 bases; J trimming: 8 bases; junction bases outside the gene matches: 6. CDR1 and CDR2 from the germline V gene are MNHEY and SMNVEV (reference sequence). The CDR3 nucleotides read TGTGCCAGCGCTTTCGGGACTAGCGGGGATGAGCAGTTCTTC. Encoded protein: CASAFGTSGDEQFF.

The chain joins TRBV7-2 to TRBJ2-7, with TRBD2 identical over 13 bases. This CDR3 is 15 amino acids long. The trim removed 5 bases at V and 4 bases at J, leaving 5 bases unmatched. Germline CDR1 reads SGHTA; CDR2 reads FQGNSA. In DNA form, the CDR3 reads TGTGCCAGCAGCCTGGGACTAGCGGGACCTTACGAGCAGTACTTC. Its protein product is CASSLGLAGPYEQYF.

The chain couples TRBV5-4 to TRBJ2-7; D is unclear. The CDR3 loop spans 14 amino acids. Trimming removed 3 bases from V and 0 bases from J, with 10 bases in between. Germline V gene lookup returns CDR1 SGHNT and CDR2 YYREEE (reference sequence). In DNA, the CDR3 is TGTGCCAGCAGCTCTCTCGCGTACTCCTACGAGCAGTACTTC. Its translation: CASSSLAYSYEQYF.

To note about this clone: At one of its ends the junction is not consistent with the germline gene, which may arise from a read error. The chain carries TRBV19 and TRBJ2-7; D tentatively fits TRBD1 or TRBD2 (5 bases each). CDR1 is LNHDA and CDR2 is SQIVND in the germline V gene (reference sequence). The CDR3 runs 13 residues. The DNA for the CDR3 is TGTGCCAGTAGTATGAGTGGGACGGCTCCTCAAGGCTTC. This codes for CASSMSGTAPQGF.

The chain joins TRBV19 to TRBJ1-1; D perhaps matches TRBD1 (5 bases). Germline lookup yields CDR1 LNHDA and CDR2 SQIVND (reference sequence). V shed 6 bases and J shed 10 bases, with 12 bases lying between them. The CDR3 runs 11 residues. The CDR3 sequence: CASSLGPGAFF. In DNA form, the CDR3 reads TGTGCCAGTAGCCTGGGACCGGGAGCTTTCTTT.

The chain combines TRBV9 with TRBJ1-3; D is uncertain. This CDR3 is 13 amino acids long. Trimming removed 3 bases at V and 3 bases at J, with 7 bases between. Germline CDR1 SGDLS, CDR2 YYNGEE. CDR3 sequence reads: CASSDNDGNTIYF. In nucleotides, the CDR3 is TGTGCCAGCAGCGACAATGATGGAAACACCATATATTTT.

The rearrangement joins TRBV9 to TRBJ2-3; D unclear. V was pared by 2 bases and J by 2 bases, with 12 bases between. Per germline, CDR1 SGDLS and CDR2 YYNGEE. This CDR3 region has 15 residues. CDR3 in DNA: TGTGCCAGCAGCGTGTACCCGTCGGACACAGATACGCAGTATTTT. This translates into CASSVYPSDTDTQYF.

V usage is TRBV4-1 and J usage is TRBJ2-2, with a possible D match to TRBD2 (6 bases). V gave up 2 bases and J gave up 2 bases, with 12 bases separating them. CDR1 is MGHRA, CDR2 YSYEKL, per germline. The CDR3 totals 16 residues. CDR3 residues: CASSQFTGTNTGELFF. CDR3 nucleotide sequence: TGCGCCAGCAGCCAATTCACCGGGACTAACACCGGGGAGCTGTTTTTT.

This clone was picked up a small number of times. The chain joins TRBV15 to TRBJ1-6, with D possibly being TRBD1 (6 bases). The CDR3 is made up of 14 amino acids. V lost 6 bases and J 10 bases, leaving 16 bases between the germline ends. Germline V CDR1 and CDR2: LNHNV, YYDKDF (reference sequence). The CDR3 region is CATRAGQPGSPLHF. Here the CDR3 DNA reads TGTGCCACCAGAGCTGGACAGCCTGGCTCACCCCTCCACTTT.

J is TRBJ2-7 and V is TRBV28; TRBD1 aligns across 9 bases. This CDR3 contains 15 residues. Per germline, CDR1 MDHEN and CDR2 SYDVKM. With V trimmed by 5 bases and J by 3 bases, 8 bases remained unmatched. CDR3 residues: CASSPGQGSYYEQYF. Written as DNA, the CDR3 is TGTGCCAGCAGTCCGGGACAGGGAAGCTACTACGAGCAGTACTTC. Using reference TRBV28 and TRBJ2-7 for the parts outside the CDR3, the full variable domain is DVKVTQSSRYLVKRTGEKVFLECVQDMDHENMFWYRQDPGLGLRLIYFSYDVKMKEKGDIPEGYSVSREKKERFSLILESASTNQTSMYLCASSPGQGSYYEQYFGPGTRLTVT.

This chain uses TRBV9 with TRBJ2-1; 8 nucleotides agree with TRBD2. The germline V gene encodes CDR1 SGDLS and CDR2 YYNGEE. V shed 3 bases, J shed 9 bases, and the junction held 11 bases outside the gene matches. CDR3 length equals 15 residues. The CDR3 DNA reads TGTGCCAGCAGCGAATTGGGACTAGGGCTGGGTGAGCAGTTCTTC. Translated: CASSELGLGLGEQFF.

The rearrangement joins TRBV25-1 to TRBJ2-7; D is possibly TRBD1 or TRBD2 (5 bases each). CDR3 length: 13 residues. Germline assignment: CDR1 MGHDK and CDR2 SYGVNS. V lost 5 bases and J 3 bases, leaving 11 bases between the germline ends. This CDR3 is CASSWGMVYEQYF. Written as DNA, the CDR3 is TGTGCCAGCAGTTGGGGGATGGTCTACGAGCAGTACTTC.

This sequence joins TRBV4-1 and TRBJ1-2; TRBD1 agrees at 9 bases. Trimming took 0 bases from V and 8 from J; bases not matched to a gene: 7. CDR3 size: 15 residues. Per germline, CDR1 MGHRA and CDR2 YSYEKL. DNA of the CDR3: TGCGCCAGCAGCCAAGACCCCGGGACAGGGTTCGGCTACACCTTC. Translating it yields CASSQDPGTGFGYTF.

This clone was seen just once. Since no conserved phenylalanine or tryptophan closes the CDR3, a read error is the likely cause. The limits of the CDR3 on the DNA are not certain, so only TCRdb's listed CDR3 is given. The chain employs TRBV28 and TRBJ2-7; the D call of TRBD2 is as the table states it, not checked on the DNA. The CDR3 comprises 13 residues, both ends counted. Per the germline V gene, CDR1 is MDHEN and CDR2 is SYDVKM. CDR3 loop: CASSFRLAGPGSL.

Concerning this clone itself: Other DNA variants within this sample encode the same CDR3. V gene TRBV6-1 combines with J gene TRBJ1-2, with 7 positions matching TRBD1. This CDR3 is built from 15 residues. Germline-derived CDR1 and CDR2 are MNHNS and SASEGT. V dropped 1 base and J dropped 2; count of bases not matched to a gene: 4. The DNA of the CDR3 is TGTGCCAGCAGTGAAGGACAGGGAATAAACTATGGCTACACCTTC. Protein: CASSEGQGINYGYTF.

The chain joins TRBV6-1 to TRBJ1-5; D remains unclear. This CDR3 spans 12 amino acids. Trimming stripped 6 bases from V and 9 bases from J, with 12 bases between. Germline-derived CDR1 and CDR2 are MNHNS and SASEGT. In DNA, the CDR3 is TGTGCCAGCAGATCGGCATATTGGCCCCAGCATTTT. Translating gives CASRSAYWPQHF.

The V and J genes are TRBV10-3 and TRBJ2-7; the D is unclear. The CDR3 is 15 residues long. V lost 1 base to trimming and J lost 2 bases, with 12 bases between them. Germline V gives CDR1 ENHRY, CDR2 SYGVKD. CDR3 DNA: TGTGCCATCAGTGAGTTCACTTCTCGGGCCTACGAGCAGTACTTC. Amino acids: CAISEFTSRAYEQYF.

The chain has TRBV9 and TRBJ2-1, with D possibly TRBD1 on 6 matching bases. V was clipped by 5 bases and J by 5 bases, with 8 bases between them. There are 12 residues in the CDR3. Germline CDR1 and CDR2: SGDLS and YYNGEE. This CDR3 reads CASRGDNNEQFF. The CDR3 region has the DNA TGTGCCAGCAGAGGGGACAACAATGAGCAGTTCTTC.

The V gene is TRBV7-8, the J gene TRBJ2-7; 8 bases line up with TRBD1. The CDR3 is 13 amino acids. Unmatched junction bases numbered 0, after V lost 1 base and J lost 4 bases. Looked up from germline, CDR1 is SGHVS and CDR2 is FQNEAQ. CDR3 protein: CASSLDRGYEQYF. The CDR3 DNA sequence: TGTGCCAGCAGCTTAGACAGGGGGTACGAGCAGTACTTC. The full variable domain, completed using reference TRBV7-8 and TRBJ2-7, is GAGVSQSPRYKVAKRGQDVALRCDPISGHVSLFWYQQALGQGPEFLTYFQNEAQLDKSGLPSDRFFAERPEGSVSTLKIQRTQQEDSAVYLCASSLDRGYEQYFGPGTRLTVT.

This rearrangement joins TRBV6-6 to TRBJ1-6, with a possible D match to TRBD1 (5 bases). The CDR3 loop spans 14 amino acids. Germline CDR1 reads MNHNY; CDR2 reads SVGAGI (reference sequence). With 5 bases removed from V and 12 bases from J, the gap between germline ends came to 17 bases. In DNA, the CDR3 is TGTGCCAGCAGTGCCCGGGACCTTATTGAACCCCTCCACTTT. Protein product: CASSARDLIEPLHF.

The chain combines TRBV11-3 with TRBJ2-7; D might be TRBD1 (6 bases). CDR3 length: 14 residues. Germline CDR1 is SGHNT and CDR2 is YENEEA. V was shortened by 5 bases and J by 5 bases, with 16 bases between the two germline ends. In DNA form, the CDR3 reads TGTGCCAGCAGCCCTCCGGGACAACCTGACGAGCAGTACTTC. Protein: CASSPPGQPDEQYF.

The chain combines TRBV28 with TRBJ2-1; the match to TRBD1 covers 9 bases. The V gene end was trimmed by 5 bases and the J gene end by 0 bases; junction bases not matched to a gene: 5. Germline values: CDR1 MDHEN, CDR2 SYDVKM. The CDR3 is 16 amino acids. The CDR3 sequence is CASSPIQGASYNEQFF. The CDR3 DNA reads as TGTGCCAGCAGTCCAATACAGGGGGCCTCCTACAATGAGCAGTTCTTC.

This clone has at least ten counts. The chain carries TRBV7-8 and TRBJ2-2; D could derive from TRBD1 or TRBD2 (5 bases each). Germline V gene lookup returns CDR1 SGHVS and CDR2 FQNEAQ. The CDR3 has 15 amino acids. The V end was cut by 5 bases, the J end by 4 bases, with 14 bases between. CDR3 region: CASSPGRGTTGELFF. CDR3 nucleotide sequence: TGTGCCAGCAGCCCTGGTCGTGGGACCACCGGGGAGCTGTTTTTT.